This T cell receptor beta chain was documented in a study of cytomegalovirus exposure and HLA in healthy donors. Notes on the study in general: In a later analysis, several top co-occurrence clusters appeared linked to parvovirus B19, influenza, CMV and Epstein-Barr virus.

This CDR3 is built from 16 residues. Trimming at V came to 0 bases and at J to 7 bases, leaving 7 bases not matched to a gene. Per the germline V gene, CDR1 is SGHKS and CDR2 is YYEKEE (reference sequence). About this clone: Its antigen is undetermined.

Researchers ran the PCR with 60 Vbeta and 13 Jbeta primers. Sequenced by immunoSEQ multiplex PCR; TCRdb stores in-frame clones only, minus some. The sample has 90,000 to 140,000 clones; approximately 72% are singletons. V gene TRBV5-5 combines with J gene TRBJ2-1; TRBD2 aligns across 10 bases. The clonotype was recovered from a young man in good health and CMV-seronegative. The material sequenced was PBMCs. CDR3 protein: CASSLAFSGRFNEQFF. The CDR3 nucleotides read TGTGCCAGCAGCTTGGCTTTTAGCGGGAGGTTTAATGAGCAGTTCTTC.